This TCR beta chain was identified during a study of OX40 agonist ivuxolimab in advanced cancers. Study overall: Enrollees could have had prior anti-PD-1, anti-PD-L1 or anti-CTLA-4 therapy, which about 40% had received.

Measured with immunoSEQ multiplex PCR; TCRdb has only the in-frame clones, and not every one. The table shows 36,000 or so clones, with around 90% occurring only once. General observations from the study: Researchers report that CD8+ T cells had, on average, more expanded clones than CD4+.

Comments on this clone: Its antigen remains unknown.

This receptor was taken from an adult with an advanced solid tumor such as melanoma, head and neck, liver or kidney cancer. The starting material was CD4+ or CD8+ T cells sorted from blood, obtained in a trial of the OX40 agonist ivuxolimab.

The CDR3 region is CATGKTGYNEQFF. The CDR3 DNA follows: TGTGCCACAGGAAAAACGGGCTACAATGAGCAGTTCTTC. The rearrangement links TRBV28 to TRBJ2-1; D is uncertain. The V end lost 10 bases, the J end lost 3 bases, and 13 bases lay between the germline ends. The germline V gene has CDR1 MDHEN and CDR2 SYDVKM. CDR3 length equals 13 residues.